The 17 T cell receptor beta chains given below trace back to one sample, sequenced in a study of spatial heterogeneity in lung cancer (dated by TCRdb to between 2018 and 2021). Study-wide findings and limitations: The tumor nonsynonymous mutation count correlated with the number of expanded intratumoral alpha and beta TCRs.

What this sample's time point label stands for: sample taken at primary tumor resection. Receptors were amplified or captured by 5' RACE. Instrument on record: NextSeq 500. TCRdb ran its own pipeline on the public reads, namely fastp trimming at Q25 and MiXCR clone calling, and kept in-frame beta chains. Under each unique CDR3 protein, matching rows form one entry showing the most common genes and DNA. Here the sample has over a thousand distinct CDR3 sequences; about an eighth occur a single time. The ten biggest clones cover about 40% of the sample. Antigens for these TCRs are unknown. The sample consisted of lung tumor tissue, taken at surgery. Every receptor here comes from a male donor with early-stage non-small cell lung cancer.

This clonotype is medium-sized in the sample. The chain couples TRBV5-1 to TRBJ2-7, with D possibly matching TRBD2 (5 bases). CDR1 is SGHRS, CDR2 YFSETQ, per germline. The CDR3 sequence is 14 residues long. V lost 4 bases and J 0 bases, leaving 11 bases between the germline ends. CDR3 bases: TGCGCCAGCAGCCGGGGTGGCAGCTCCTACGAGCAGTACTTC. This sequence encodes CASSRGGSSYEQYF.

By its share, this clonotype is medium-sized. This chain connects TRBV7-6 to TRBJ2-6; D gene ambiguous. The CDR3 extends over 15 amino acids. Germline-derived CDR1 and CDR2 are SGHVS and FNYEAQ. The V and J ends lost 8 bases and 1 base respectively, with 12 bases between them. The CDR3, as DNA: TGTGCCAGCGGGAATAGATTTTCTGGGGCCAACGTCCTGACTTTC. It yields the protein CASGNRFSGANVLTF.

Sample share makes this clonotype medium-sized. The chain links TRBV20-1 to TRBJ2-1; TRBD2 agrees at 10 bases. Losses at the gene ends were 0 bases for V and 3 bases for J; bases not matched to a gene: 2. Per germline, CDR1 DFQATT and CDR2 SNEGSKA (reference sequence). This CDR3 has 15 residues. CDR3 sequence (DNA): TGCAGTGCTAGAGATGGGACTAGCGTCTACAATGAGCAGTTCTTC. Protein product: CSARDGTSVYNEQFF.

This clonotype counts as medium-sized (0.01 to 0.1%). CDR3 in amino acids: CSAPLLDRAGQPQHF. CDR3 DNA sequence: TGCAGTGCTCCCCTCCTGGACAGGGCGGGTCAGCCCCAGCATTTT. V and J are TRBV20-1 and TRBJ1-5; 8 nucleotides agree with TRBD1. Germline values: CDR1 DFQATT, CDR2 SNEGSKA (reference sequence). With 5 bases clipped from V and 6 bases from J, the junction kept 12 bases outside the gene matches. The CDR3 length is 15 residues.

Relative to its sample, this clonotype is medium-sized (0.01 to 0.1%). The gene calls are TRBV3-1 and TRBJ2-5; possible D gene TRBD2, 6 bases. Germline V lookup: CDR1 LGHDT, CDR2 YNNKEL (reference sequence). The CDR3 runs 14 residues. Trimming removed 0 bases at V and 5 bases at J, with 10 bases between. The CDR3 DNA sequence: TGTGCCAGCAGCCAAGATAATGGAGGGGAGACCCAGTACTTC. Protein product: CASSQDNGGETQYF.

Judged by abundance, this clonotype is medium-sized. The J gene is TRBJ2-3, the V gene TRBV6-5, with 9 bases fitting TRBD2. The CDR3 contains 16 residues. The trim removed 2 bases at V and 5 bases at J, leaving 8 bases unmatched. Looked up from germline, CDR1 is MNHEY and CDR2 is SVGAGI. CDR3: CASSYRAGGPGDTQYF. CDR3 coding DNA: TGTGCCAGCAGTTACAGGGCGGGAGGGCCCGGAGATACGCAGTATTTT.

This clonotype is medium-sized (0.01 to 0.1%) in the sample. The chain recombines TRBV14 with TRBJ2-3; 7 bases align to TRBD2. CDR1 is SGHDN, CDR2 FVKESK, per germline. The junction had 5 bases not matched to a gene; V was cut back by 1 base and J by 4 bases. This CDR3 contains 15 residues. CDR3 in DNA: TGTGCCAGCAGCCAAGGAGCGGGACGAGCAGATACGCAGTATTTT. Amino acids: CASSQGAGRADTQYF.

This clonotype is categorized as medium-sized (0.01 to 0.1%). The chain uses TRBV6-5 and TRBJ1-2; D gene unclear. The CDR3 covers 14 residues. CDR1 is MNHEY and CDR2 is SVGAGI in the germline V gene. Trimming stripped 6 bases from V and 2 bases from J, with 13 bases between. The CDR3 sequence is CASSRANYNYGYTF. Written as DNA, the CDR3 is TGTGCCAGCAGCCGCGCCAACTACAACTATGGCTACACCTTC.

The sample holds many counts of this clonotype. The rearrangement uses TRBV4-2 and TRBJ2-5; 8 nucleotides agree with TRBD1. Per germline, CDR1 LGHNA and CDR2 YNFKEQ. The CDR3 spans 15 residues. The J segment lost 0 bases and the V segment lost 4 bases, leaving 4 bases of the junction unmatched. The CDR3 reads CASSLRQGHQETQYF. The DNA for the CDR3 is TGTGCCAGCAGCCTAAGACAGGGGCACCAAGAGACCCAGTACTTC.

By share, this clonotype counts as medium-sized (0.01 to 0.1%). V gene TRBV19 combines with J gene TRBJ2-1; 8 positions match TRBD1. CDR1 is LNHDA and CDR2 is SQIVND in the germline V gene (reference sequence). The ends lost 1 base at V and 8 bases at J; junction bases unmatched: 7. CDR3 length: 15 residues. Written as DNA, the CDR3 is TGTGCCAGTAGTATAGTCCAGGGGGCTCTGGATGAGCAGTTCTTC. Its protein is CASSIVQGALDEQFF.

Sample share makes this clonotype medium-sized. This chain uses TRBV10-2 with TRBJ1-2; tentatively, D is TRBD1 (5 bases). The length of the CDR3 is 13 residues. Germline V lookup: CDR1 WSHSY, CDR2 SAAADI. Trimming stripped 8 bases from V and 3 bases from J, with 13 bases between. CDR3 in DNA: TGCGCCAGCCAGGATCGGGGGGACTATGGCTACACCTTC. It specifies CASQDRGDYGYTF.

By frequency in the sample, this clonotype is medium-sized. The CDR3 bases are TGTGCCAGCAGTTTATTATGGACTACTCCACGGGCCGGGGAGCTGTTTTTT. Protein: CASSLLWTTPRAGELFF. This rearrangement joins TRBV12-3 or TRBV12-4 to TRBJ2-2, with D possibly being TRBD2 (6 bases). This CDR3 is built from 17 residues. Trimming removed 2 bases from V and 6 bases from J, with 19 bases in between.

In its sample, this clonotype ranks as medium-sized. The chain employs TRBV18 and TRBJ2-1; 8 nucleotides match TRBD2. CDR1 is KGHSH, CDR2 LQKENI, per germline. J gave up 2 bases and V 5 bases, and 8 bases lay outside the gene matches. The CDR3 is 16 amino acids. Written as DNA, the CDR3 is TGTGCCAGCTCAACGAGCACTAGCGGACCCTACAATGAGCAGTTCTTC. Translated, it gives CASSTSTSGPYNEQFF.

This clonotype is labeled as medium-sized. This chain connects TRBV7-2 to TRBJ2-7, with 9 positions matching TRBD2. Germline V lookup: CDR1 SGHTA, CDR2 FQGNSA. J was trimmed by 5 bases and V by 6 bases; bases with no gene match: 14. The CDR3 has 16 residues. CDR3 nucleotides: TGTGCCAGCAGTCCTCTGAGCGGGGGGATCGTCCACGAGCAGTACTTC. Amino acids: CASSPLSGGIVHEQYF.

This clonotype is medium-sized in the sample. V is TRBV2 and J is TRBJ2-3; D is perhaps TRBD2 (5 bases). The V gene lost 6 bases and the J gene lost 6 bases, with 10 bases spanning the gap. This CDR3 spans 12 amino acids. Germline assignment: CDR1 SNHLY and CDR2 FYNNEI. CDR3 bases: TGTGCCAGCAGGATATTAGCGGATACGCAGTATTTT. This sequence encodes CASRILADTQYF. The whole variable domain, remainder taken from reference TRBV2 and TRBJ2-3, is EPEVTQTPSHQVTQMGQEVILRCVPISNHLYFYWYRQILGQKVEFLVSFYNNEISEKSEIFDDQFSVERPDGSNFTLKIRSTKLEDSAMYFCASRILADTQYFGPGTRLTVL.

This clonotype is deemed hyperexpanded. J is TRBJ2-4 and V is TRBV11-2; D gene ambiguous. The CDR3 has 12 amino acids. The germline V and J ends were trimmed by 5 bases and 3 bases, with 5 bases remaining between them. CDR1 is SGHAT and CDR2 is FQNNGV in the germline V gene. CDR3 coding DNA: TGTGCCAGCAGCGTTGGCAAAAACATTCAGTACTTC. It yields the protein CASSVGKNIQYF.

By sample fraction, this clonotype is medium-sized. The chain is built from TRBV11-2 and TRBJ2-1, with D unclear. Trimming pared 5 bases from V and 8 bases from J, leaving 16 bases between. Germline V CDR1 and CDR2: SGHAT, FQNNGV. There are 14 residues in the CDR3. The CDR3 DNA reads as TGTGCCAGCAGCCCGGGTAGCCGCATTCATGAGCAGTTCTTC. It yields the protein CASSPGSRIHEQFF.